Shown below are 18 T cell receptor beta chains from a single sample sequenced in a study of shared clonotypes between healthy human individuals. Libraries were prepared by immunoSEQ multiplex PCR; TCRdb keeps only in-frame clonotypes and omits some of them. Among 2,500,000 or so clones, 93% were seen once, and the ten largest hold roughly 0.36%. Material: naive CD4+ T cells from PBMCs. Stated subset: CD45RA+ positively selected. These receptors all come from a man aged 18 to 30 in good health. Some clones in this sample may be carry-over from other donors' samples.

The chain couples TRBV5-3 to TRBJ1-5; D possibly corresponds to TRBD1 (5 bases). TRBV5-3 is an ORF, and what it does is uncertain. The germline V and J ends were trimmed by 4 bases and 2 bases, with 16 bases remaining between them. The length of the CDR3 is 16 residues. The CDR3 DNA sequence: TGTGCCAGAAGCCACCGGGGCCCGCGTCGCAATCAGCCCCAGCATTTT. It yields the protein CARSHRGPRRNQPQHF.

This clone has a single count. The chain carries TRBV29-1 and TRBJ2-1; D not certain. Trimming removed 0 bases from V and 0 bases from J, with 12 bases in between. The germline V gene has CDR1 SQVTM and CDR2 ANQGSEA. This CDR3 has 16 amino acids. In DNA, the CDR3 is TGCAGCGTTGAAGAAGGTACCCCAAGCTCCTACAATGAGCAGTTCTTC. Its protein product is CSVEEGTPSSYNEQFF.

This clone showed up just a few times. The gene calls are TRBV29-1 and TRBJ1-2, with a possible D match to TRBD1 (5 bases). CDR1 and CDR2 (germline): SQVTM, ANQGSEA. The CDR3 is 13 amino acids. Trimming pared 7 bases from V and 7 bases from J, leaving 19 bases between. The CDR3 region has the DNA TGCAGCGCTGGGGATCCAGGGAAAGGTGGCTACACCTTC. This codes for CSAGDPGKGGYTF.

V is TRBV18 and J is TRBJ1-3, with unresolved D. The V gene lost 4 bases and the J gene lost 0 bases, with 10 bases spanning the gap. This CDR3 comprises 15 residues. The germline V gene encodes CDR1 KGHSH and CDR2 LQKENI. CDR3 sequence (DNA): TGTGCCAGCTCACGATCGGGTGACTCTGGAAACACCATATATTTT. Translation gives CASSRSGDSGNTIYF.

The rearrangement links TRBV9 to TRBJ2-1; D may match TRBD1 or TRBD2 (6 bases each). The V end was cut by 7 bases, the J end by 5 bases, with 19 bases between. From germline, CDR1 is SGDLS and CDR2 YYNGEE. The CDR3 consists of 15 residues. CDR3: CASARGLLGNNEQFF. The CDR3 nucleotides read TGTGCCAGCGCTCGGGGGCTCTTGGGAAACAATGAGCAGTTCTTC.

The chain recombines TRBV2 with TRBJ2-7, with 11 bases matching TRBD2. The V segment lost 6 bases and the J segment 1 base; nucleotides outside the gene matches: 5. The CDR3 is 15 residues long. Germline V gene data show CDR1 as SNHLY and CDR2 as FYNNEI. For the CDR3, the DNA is TGTGCCAGCAGAGCGGGACTAGCGGAGTCCTACGAGCAGTACTTC. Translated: CASRAGLAESYEQYF.

This CDR3 reads CASSGADEKLFF. The CDR3 DNA sequence: TGTGCCAGCTCGGGGGCAGATGAAAAACTGTTTTTT. The chain combines TRBV18 with TRBJ1-4; TRBD1 might be the D (6 bases). This CDR3 spans 12 amino acids. Trimming shortened V by 6 bases and J by 6 bases, and 8 bases separated the two germline ends. The germline V gene has CDR1 KGHSH and CDR2 LQKENI.

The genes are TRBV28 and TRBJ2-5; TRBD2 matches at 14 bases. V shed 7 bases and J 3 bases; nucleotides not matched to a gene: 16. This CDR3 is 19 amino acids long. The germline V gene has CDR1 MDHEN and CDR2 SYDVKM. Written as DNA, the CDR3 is TGTGCCAGCACCCCCGGGGGGACTAGCGGGAGTAAGTCCAAAGAGACCCAGTACTTC. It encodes CASTPGGTSGSKSKETQYF.

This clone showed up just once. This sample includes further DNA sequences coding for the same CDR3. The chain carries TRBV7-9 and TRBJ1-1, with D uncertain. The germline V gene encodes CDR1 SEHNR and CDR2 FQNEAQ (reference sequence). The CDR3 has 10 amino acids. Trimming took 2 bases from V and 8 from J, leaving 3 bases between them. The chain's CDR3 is CASSLLEAFF. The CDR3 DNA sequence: TGTGCCAGCAGCTTACTCGAAGCTTTCTTT. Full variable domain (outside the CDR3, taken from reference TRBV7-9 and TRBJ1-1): DTGVSQNPRHKITKRGQNVTFRCDPISEHNRLYWYRQTLGQGPEFLTYFQNEAQLEKSRLLSDRFSAERPKGSFSTLEIQRTEQGDSAMYLCASSLLEAFFGQGTRLTVV.

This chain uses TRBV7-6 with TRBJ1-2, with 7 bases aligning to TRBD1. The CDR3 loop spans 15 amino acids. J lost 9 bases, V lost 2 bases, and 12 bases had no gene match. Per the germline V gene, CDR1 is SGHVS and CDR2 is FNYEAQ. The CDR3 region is CASSLYVPQGYRYTF. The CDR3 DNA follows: TGTGCCAGCAGCTTATATGTACCACAGGGGTACCGCTACACCTTC.

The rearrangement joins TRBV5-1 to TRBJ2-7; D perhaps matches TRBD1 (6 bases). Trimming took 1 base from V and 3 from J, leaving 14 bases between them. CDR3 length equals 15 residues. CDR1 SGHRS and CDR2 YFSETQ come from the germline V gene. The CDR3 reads CASSLTGTPFYEQYF. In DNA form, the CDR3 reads TGCGCCAGCAGCTTGACAGGGACCCCATTCTACGAGCAGTACTTC.

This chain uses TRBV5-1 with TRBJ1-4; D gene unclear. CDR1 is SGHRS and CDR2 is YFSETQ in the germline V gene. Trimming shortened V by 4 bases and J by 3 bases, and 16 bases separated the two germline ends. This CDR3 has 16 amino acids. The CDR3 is CASSPRSRAANEKLFF. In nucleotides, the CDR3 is TGCGCCAGCAGCCCACGATCGAGGGCGGCTAATGAAAAACTGTTTTTT.

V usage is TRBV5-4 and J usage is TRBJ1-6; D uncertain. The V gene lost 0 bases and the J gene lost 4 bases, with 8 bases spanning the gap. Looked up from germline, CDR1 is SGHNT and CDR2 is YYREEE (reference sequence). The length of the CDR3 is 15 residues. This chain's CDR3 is CASSLGQLYNSPLHF. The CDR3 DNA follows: TGTGCCAGCAGCTTGGGCCAGCTGTATAATTCACCCCTCCACTTT.

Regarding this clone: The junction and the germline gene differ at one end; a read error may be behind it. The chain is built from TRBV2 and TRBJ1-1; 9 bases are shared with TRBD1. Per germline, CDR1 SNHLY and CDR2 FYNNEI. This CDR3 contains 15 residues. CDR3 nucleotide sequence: TGTGCCAGCAGTCAAGCACAGGGGGCGGGCACTGAAGCTTTCTTT. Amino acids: CASSQAQGAGTEAFF.

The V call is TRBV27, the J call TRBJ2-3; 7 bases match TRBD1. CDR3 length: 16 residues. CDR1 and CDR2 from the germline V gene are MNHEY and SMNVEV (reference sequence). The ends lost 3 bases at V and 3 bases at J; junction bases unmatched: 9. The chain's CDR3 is CASSFLQGDVTDTQYF. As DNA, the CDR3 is TGTGCCAGCAGTTTTCTCCAGGGGGATGTGACAGATACGCAGTATTTT.

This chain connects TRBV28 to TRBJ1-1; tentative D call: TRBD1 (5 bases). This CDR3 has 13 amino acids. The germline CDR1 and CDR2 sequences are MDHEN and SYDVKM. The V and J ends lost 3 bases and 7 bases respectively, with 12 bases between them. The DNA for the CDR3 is TGTGCCAGCAGTTTTCCGGGGGGGTATGAAGCTTTCTTT. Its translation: CASSFPGGYEAFF.

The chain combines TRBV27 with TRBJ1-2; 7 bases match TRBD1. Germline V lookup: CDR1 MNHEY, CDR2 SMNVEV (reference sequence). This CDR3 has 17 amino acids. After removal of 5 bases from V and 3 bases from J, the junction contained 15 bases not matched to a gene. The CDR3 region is CASSPLTGRDIYYGYTF. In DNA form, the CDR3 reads TGTGCCAGCAGTCCCCTGACAGGGCGGGATATCTACTATGGCTACACCTTC.

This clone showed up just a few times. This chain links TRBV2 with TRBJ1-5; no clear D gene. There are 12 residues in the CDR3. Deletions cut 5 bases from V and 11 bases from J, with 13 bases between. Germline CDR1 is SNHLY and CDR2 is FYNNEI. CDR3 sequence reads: CASSPGGRAQHF. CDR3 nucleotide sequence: TGTGCCAGCAGTCCGGGCGGGAGAGCCCAGCATTTT.